The clone carrying this T cell receptor (beta chain) was counted between two and nine times. The sample has other DNA sequences that encode this CDR3 too. The data were produced by immunoSEQ multiplex PCR, yet TCRdb's version contains in-frame clones alone and is incomplete. The sample yields more than 2,000,000 clones, more than 85% seen once. The data originate from a study of shared clonotypes between healthy human individuals. This CDR3 has 12 amino acids. Germline V CDR1 and CDR2: ENHRY, SYGVKD. V was trimmed by 10 bases and J by 0 bases, leaving 7 bases between them. Adults of Caucasian background living in Nashville, Tennessee made up all donors. The CD4+ fraction was divided into a CD45RA+ naive subset and a CD45RA-negative memory subset.

This receptor was identified in a man aged 18 to 29 in good health. Some clones in this sample may be carry-over from other donors' samples. V and J are TRBV10-3 and TRBJ1-5; possible D gene TRBD1, 5 bases. The sequenced material came from naive CD4+ T cells from PBMCs. Noted subset: CD45RA+ positively selected. CDR3 residues: CATQGSNQPQHF. DNA of the CDR3: TGTGCCACTCAGGGTAGCAATCAGCCCCAGCATTTT.